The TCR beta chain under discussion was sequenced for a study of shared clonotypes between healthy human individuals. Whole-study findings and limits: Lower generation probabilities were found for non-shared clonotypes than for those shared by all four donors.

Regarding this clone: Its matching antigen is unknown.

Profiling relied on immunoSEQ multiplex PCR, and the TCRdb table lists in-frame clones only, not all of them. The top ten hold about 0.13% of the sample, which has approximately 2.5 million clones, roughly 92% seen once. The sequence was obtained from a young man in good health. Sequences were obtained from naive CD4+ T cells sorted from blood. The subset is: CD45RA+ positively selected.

The CDR3 spells CAWSVPYNEQFF. The CDR3 nucleotides are TGTGCCTGGAGTGTACCCTACAATGAGCAGTTCTTC. The chain combines TRBV30 with TRBJ2-1, with D unresolved. Germline V gene lookup returns CDR1 GTSNPN and CDR2 SVGIG (reference sequence). V was shortened by 0 bases and J by 2 bases, with 2 bases between the two germline ends. This CDR3 has 12 amino acids. Complete variable domain (other parts from reference TRBV30 and TRBJ2-1): SQTIHQWPATLVQPVGSPLSLECTVEGTSNPNLYWYRQAAGRGLQLLFYSVGIGQISSEVPQNLSASRPQDRQFILSSKKLLLSDSGFYLCAWSVPYNEQFFGPGTRLTVL.